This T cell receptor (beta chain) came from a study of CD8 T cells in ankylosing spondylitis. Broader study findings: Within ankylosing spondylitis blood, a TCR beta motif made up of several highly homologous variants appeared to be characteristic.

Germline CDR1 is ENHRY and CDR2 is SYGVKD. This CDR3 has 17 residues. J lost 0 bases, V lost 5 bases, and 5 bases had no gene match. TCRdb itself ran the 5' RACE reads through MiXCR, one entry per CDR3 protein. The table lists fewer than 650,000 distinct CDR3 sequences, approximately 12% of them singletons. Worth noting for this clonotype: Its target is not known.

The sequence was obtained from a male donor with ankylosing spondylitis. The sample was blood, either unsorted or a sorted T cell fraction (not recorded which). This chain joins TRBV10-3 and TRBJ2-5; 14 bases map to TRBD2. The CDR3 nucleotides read TGTGCCATCAGTACGACTAGCGGGAGGGCCGACCAAGAGACCCAGTACTTC. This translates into CAISTTSGRADQETQYF.